The TCR beta chain under discussion was sequenced for a study of cytomegalovirus exposure and HLA in healthy donors. PCR primers comprised 60 Vbeta and 13 Jbeta primers. Clones were sequenced by immunoSEQ multiplex PCR, and TCRdb holds only the in-frame ones, with some missing. Listed are fewer than 200,000 clones; 6.5% falls within the top ten. CDR1 is KGHSH, CDR2 LQKENI, per germline. This CDR3 has 16 residues. Trimming at V came to 3 bases and at J to 1 base, leaving 7 bases not matched to a gene. The gene calls are TRBV18 and TRBJ1-1, with 8 nucleotides matching TRBD1. The sample was PBMCs. This clonotype was obtained from a man between 25 and 39 years old in good health and CMV-seronegative. In nucleotides, the CDR3 is TGTGCCAGCTCACCTGGGCAGGGGGCTTGGAACACTGAAGCTTTCTTT. Protein: CASSPGQGAWNTEAFF.